The present T cell receptor beta chain was sequenced within a study of T cell responses to AZD1222 COVID-19 vaccine. Findings and limits, study-wide: Donor demographics were predominantly white British with a female majority; clonal diversity may be underestimated. The study reported that nearly half of spike-specific TCRs target unmutated variant regions.

Points on this clone: What it recognizes is unknown.

Trimming took off 3 bases at V and 3 bases at J, with 9 bases between the two ends. The CDR3 length is 13 residues. CDR1 and CDR2 (germline): SGHVS, FQNEAQ. Using immunoSEQ multiplex PCR, the repertoire was profiled, and TCRdb retains in-frame clones only, with some absent. Here the sample spans about 67,000 clones, approximately 80% being singletons. Sequencing was performed on peripheral blood, taken on day 0 of AZD1222 vaccination. The sequence came from an adult in good health. This chain connects TRBV7-8 to TRBJ2-7; no definite D call. The CDR3 sequence is CASSLGFNYEQYF. DNA of the CDR3: TGTGCCAGCAGCTTGGGGTTCAACTACGAGCAGTACTTC.